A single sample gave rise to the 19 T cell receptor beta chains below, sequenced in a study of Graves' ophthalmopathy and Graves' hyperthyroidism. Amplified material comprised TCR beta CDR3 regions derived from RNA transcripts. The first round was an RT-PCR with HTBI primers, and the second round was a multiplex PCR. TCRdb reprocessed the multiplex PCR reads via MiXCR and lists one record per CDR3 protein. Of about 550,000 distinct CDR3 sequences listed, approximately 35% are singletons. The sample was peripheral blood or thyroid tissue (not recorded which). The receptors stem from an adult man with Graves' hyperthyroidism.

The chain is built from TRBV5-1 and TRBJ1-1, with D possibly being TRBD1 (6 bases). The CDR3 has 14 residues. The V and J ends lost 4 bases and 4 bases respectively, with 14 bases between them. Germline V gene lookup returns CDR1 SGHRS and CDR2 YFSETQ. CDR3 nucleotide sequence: TGCGCCAGCAGCCCCACTACAGGGAGCACTGAAGCTTTCTTT. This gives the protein CASSPTTGSTEAFF.

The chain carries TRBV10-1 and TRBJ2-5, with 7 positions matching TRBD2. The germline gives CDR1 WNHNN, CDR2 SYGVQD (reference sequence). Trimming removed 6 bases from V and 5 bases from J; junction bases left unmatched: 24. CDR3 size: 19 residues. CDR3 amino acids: CASRVPAIGDGRYTETQYF. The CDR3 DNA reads TGCGCCAGCAGGGTCCCCGCTATCGGGGACGGGAGGTATACCGAGACCCAGTACTTC.

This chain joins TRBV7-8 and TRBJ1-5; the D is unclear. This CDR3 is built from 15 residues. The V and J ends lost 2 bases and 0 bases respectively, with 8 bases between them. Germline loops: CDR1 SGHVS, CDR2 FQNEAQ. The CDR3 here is CASSLNPYSNQPQHF. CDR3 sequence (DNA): TGTGCCAGCAGCTTAAACCCGTATAGCAATCAGCCCCAGCATTTT. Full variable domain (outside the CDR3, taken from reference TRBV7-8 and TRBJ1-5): GAGVSQSPRYKVAKRGQDVALRCDPISGHVSLFWYQQALGQGPEFLTYFQNEAQLDKSGLPSDRFFAERPEGSVSTLKIQRTQQEDSAVYLCASSLNPYSNQPQHFGDGTRLSIL.

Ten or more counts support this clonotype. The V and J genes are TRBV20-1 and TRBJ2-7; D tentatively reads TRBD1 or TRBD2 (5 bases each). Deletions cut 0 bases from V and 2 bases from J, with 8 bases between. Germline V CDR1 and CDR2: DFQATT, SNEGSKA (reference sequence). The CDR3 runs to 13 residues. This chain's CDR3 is CSARDTGPYEQYF. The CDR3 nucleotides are TGCAGTGCTAGAGATACGGGACCCTACGAGCAGTACTTC.

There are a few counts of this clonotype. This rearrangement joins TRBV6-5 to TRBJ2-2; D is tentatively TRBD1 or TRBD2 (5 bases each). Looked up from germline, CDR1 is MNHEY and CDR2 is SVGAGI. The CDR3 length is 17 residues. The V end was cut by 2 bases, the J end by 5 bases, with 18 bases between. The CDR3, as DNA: TGTGCCAGCAGTTACCAACCGTGGGGGATTCGAACCGGGGAGCTGTTTTTT. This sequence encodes CASSYQPWGIRTGELFF.

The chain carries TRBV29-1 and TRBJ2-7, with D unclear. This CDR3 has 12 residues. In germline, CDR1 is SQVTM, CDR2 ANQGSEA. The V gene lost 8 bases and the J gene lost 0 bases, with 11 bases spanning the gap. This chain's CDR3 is CSLAAVSYEQYF. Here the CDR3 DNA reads TGCAGCTTGGCGGCAGTCTCCTACGAGCAGTACTTC.

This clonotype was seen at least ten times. In DNA, the CDR3 is TGTGCCAGCAAACTCTCAAGGGGACTAGCGGTTTTCTACGAGCAGTACTTC. Its protein is CASKLSRGLAVFYEQYF. The chain combines TRBV2 with TRBJ2-7, with TRBD2 identical over 11 bases. There are 17 residues in the CDR3. Germline CDR1 and CDR2: SNHLY and FYNNEI. V lost 7 bases to trimming and J lost 3 bases; unmatched junction nucleotides: 14.

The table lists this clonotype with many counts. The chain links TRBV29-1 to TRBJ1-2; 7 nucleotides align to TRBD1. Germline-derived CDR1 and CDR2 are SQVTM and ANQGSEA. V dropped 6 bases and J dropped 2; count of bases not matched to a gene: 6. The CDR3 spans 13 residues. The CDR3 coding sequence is TGCAGCGTCATCCTACAGGGGAACTATGGCTACACCTTC. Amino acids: CSVILQGNYGYTF.

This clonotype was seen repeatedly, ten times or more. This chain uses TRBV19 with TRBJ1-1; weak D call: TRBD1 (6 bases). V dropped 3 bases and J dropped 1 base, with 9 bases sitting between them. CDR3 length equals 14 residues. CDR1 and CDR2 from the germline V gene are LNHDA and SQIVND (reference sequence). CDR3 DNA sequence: TGTGCCAGTAGTATTTACAGGGCGAACACTGAAGCTTTCTTT. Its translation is CASSIYRANTEAFF.

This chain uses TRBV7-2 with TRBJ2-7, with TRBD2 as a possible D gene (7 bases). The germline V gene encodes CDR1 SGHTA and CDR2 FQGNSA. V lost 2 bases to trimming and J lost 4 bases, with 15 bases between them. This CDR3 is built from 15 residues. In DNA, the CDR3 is TGTGCCAGCAGCTTACCCGCTCGGGGGGCTTACGAGCAGTACTTC. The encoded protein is CASSLPARGAYEQYF.

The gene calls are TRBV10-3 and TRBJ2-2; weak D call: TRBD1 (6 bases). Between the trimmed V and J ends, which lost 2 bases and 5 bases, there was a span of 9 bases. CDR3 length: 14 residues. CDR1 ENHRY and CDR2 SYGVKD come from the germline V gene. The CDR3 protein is CAISERTGTGELFF. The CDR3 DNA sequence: TGTGCCATCAGTGAGAGAACAGGGACCGGGGAGCTGTTTTTT.

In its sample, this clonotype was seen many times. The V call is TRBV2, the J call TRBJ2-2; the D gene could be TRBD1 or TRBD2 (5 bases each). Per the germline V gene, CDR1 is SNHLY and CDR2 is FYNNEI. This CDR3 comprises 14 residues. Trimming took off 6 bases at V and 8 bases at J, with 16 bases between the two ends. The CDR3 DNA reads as TGTGCCAGCAGGGGGACGGCCGATTGGGGGGAGCTGTTTTTT. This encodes CASRGTADWGELFF.

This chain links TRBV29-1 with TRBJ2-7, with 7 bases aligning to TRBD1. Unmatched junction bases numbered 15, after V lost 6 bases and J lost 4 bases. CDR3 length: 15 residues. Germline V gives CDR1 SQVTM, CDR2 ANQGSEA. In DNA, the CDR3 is TGCAGCGTGGGGGACGCCACCAGACAGGGATACGAGCAGTACTTC. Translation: CSVGDATRQGYEQYF.

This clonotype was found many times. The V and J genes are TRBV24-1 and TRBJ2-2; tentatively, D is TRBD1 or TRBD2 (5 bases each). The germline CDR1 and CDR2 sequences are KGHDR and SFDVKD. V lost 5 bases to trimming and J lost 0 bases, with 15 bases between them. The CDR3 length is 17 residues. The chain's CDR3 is CATSAYMGPANTGELFF. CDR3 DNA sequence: TGTGCCACCAGTGCTTACATGGGACCGGCGAACACCGGGGAGCTGTTTTTT.

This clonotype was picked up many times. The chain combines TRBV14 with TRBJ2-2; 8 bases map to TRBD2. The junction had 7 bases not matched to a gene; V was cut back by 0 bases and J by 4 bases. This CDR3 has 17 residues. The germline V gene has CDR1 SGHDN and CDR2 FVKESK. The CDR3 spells CASSQDLSSGRTGELFF. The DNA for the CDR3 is TGTGCCAGCAGCCAAGATTTGTCTAGCGGGCGCACCGGGGAGCTGTTTTTT. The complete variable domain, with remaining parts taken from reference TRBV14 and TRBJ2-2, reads EAGVTQFPSHSVIEKGQTVTLRCDPISGHDNLYWYRRVMGKEIKFLLHFVKESKQDESGMPNNRFLAERTGGTYSTLKVQPAELEDSGVYFCASSQDLSSGRTGELFFGEGSRLTVL.

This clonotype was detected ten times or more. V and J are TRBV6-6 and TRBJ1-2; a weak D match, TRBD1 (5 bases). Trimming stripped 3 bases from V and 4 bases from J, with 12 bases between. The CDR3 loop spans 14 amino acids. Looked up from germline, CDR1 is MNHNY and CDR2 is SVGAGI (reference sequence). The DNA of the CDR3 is TGTGCCAGCAGTTATATGGGAGGGACCTATGGCTACACCTTC. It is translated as CASSYMGGTYGYTF.

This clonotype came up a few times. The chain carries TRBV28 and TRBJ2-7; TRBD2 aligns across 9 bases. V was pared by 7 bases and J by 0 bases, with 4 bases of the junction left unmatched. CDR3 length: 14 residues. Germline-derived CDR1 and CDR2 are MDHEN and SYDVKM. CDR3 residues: CASTLAGSSYEQYF. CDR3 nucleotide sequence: TGTGCCAGCACCCTAGCGGGGAGCTCCTACGAGCAGTACTTC.

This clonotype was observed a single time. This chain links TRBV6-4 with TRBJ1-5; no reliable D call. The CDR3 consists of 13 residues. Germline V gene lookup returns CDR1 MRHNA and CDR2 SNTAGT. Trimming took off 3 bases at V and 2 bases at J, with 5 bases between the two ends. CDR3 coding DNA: TGTGCCAGCAGTGAAAGCCGCAATCAGCCCCAGCATTTT. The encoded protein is CASSESRNQPQHF.

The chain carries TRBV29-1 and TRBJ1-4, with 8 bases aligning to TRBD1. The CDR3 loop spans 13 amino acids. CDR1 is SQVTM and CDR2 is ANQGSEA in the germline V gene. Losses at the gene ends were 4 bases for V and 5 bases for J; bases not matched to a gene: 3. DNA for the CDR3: TGCAGCGTTGTGACAGGGGTCAATGAAAAACTGTTTTTT. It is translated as CSVVTGVNEKLFF.